A single sample is the source of the 22 T cell receptor beta chains below, sequenced in a study of T cells after posttransplantation cyclophosphamide. Sequencing was performed with immunoSEQ multiplex PCR; in TCRdb, only in-frame clones are kept and a portion is missing. This sample yields roughly 9,200 clones, of which approximately 92% are seen a single time; 1.6% belongs to the top ten. The sample was memory CD4+ T cells sorted from PBMCs. Receptors were obtained from an older woman in good health, CMV-negative, and a related stem cell transplant donor.

The V call is TRBV30, the J call TRBJ2-7, with a tentative D call TRBD1 (6 bases). The CDR3 loop spans 12 amino acids. V dropped 1 base and J dropped 4 bases, with 8 bases sitting between them. Germline V gene sequence: CDR1 GTSNPN, CDR2 SVGIG (reference sequence). The DNA of the CDR3 is TGTGCCTGGAGTGGGACAGAGTACGAGCAGTACTTC. Translated, it gives CAWSGTEYEQYF.

The V and J genes are TRBV14 and TRBJ2-5, with 7 bases aligning to TRBD1. The CDR3 has 14 amino acids. Unmatched junction bases numbered 4, after V lost 1 base and J lost 5 bases. Germline V gene sequence: CDR1 SGHDN, CDR2 FVKESK. The CDR3 nucleotides are TGTGCCAGCAGCCAAGTACAGGGGCGGGAGACCCAGTACTTC. Encoded protein: CASSQVQGRETQYF.

This chain uses TRBV19 with TRBJ2-3, with a tentative D call TRBD1 (6 bases). Germline values: CDR1 LNHDA, CDR2 SQIVND (reference sequence). The CDR3 loop spans 18 amino acids. Trimming cost V 3 bases and J 0 bases, with 19 bases left between them. CDR3 protein: CASSIWFGDIPSTDTQYF. Here the CDR3 DNA reads TGTGCCAGTAGTATTTGGTTTGGGGACATCCCGAGCACAGATACGCAGTATTTT.

A remark on this clone: Mismatch with germline at one junction end may stem from a read error. Other nucleotide sequences from this sample produce the same CDR3. The J gene is TRBJ1-6, the V gene TRBV18; D may be TRBD1 (6 bases). CDR1 is KGHSH, CDR2 LQKENI, per germline. The CDR3 is 17 amino acids. CDR3 nucleotides: TGTGCCAGCTCACCAAAAGCCCCGGGACACTATAATTCCCCCCTCCACTTT. Its protein product is CASSPKAPGHYNSPLHF.

The V gene is TRBV6-5, the J gene TRBJ1-2; D gene ambiguous. Germline CDR1 and CDR2: MNHEY and SVGAGI. V was shortened by 2 bases and J by 5 bases, with 12 bases between the two germline ends. The CDR3 sequence is 14 residues long. The CDR3 loop reads CASSYPVTRYGYTF. Written as DNA, the CDR3 is TGTGCCAGCAGTTACCCTGTCACTAGGTATGGCTACACCTTC.

The chain links TRBV19 to TRBJ1-5, with TRBD1 matching over 9 bases. After removal of 7 bases from V and 5 bases from J, the junction contained 9 bases not matched to a gene. CDR3 length: 15 residues. Germline V gene lookup returns CDR1 LNHDA and CDR2 SQIVND (reference sequence). The CDR3 reads CASKGDRVVDQPQHF. The CDR3 DNA follows: TGTGCCAGTAAGGGGGACAGGGTGGTGGATCAGCCCCAGCATTTT.

The chain carries TRBV29-1 and TRBJ1-1; a weak D match, TRBD1 (5 bases). Germline V gene data show CDR1 as SQVTM and CDR2 as ANQGSEA. V lost 3 bases and J 5 bases, leaving 13 bases between the germline ends. This CDR3 comprises 13 residues. CDR3 nucleotide sequence: TGCAGCGTTGAGGTTGGGGGGATGACTGAAGCTTTCTTT. Translating gives CSVEVGGMTEAFF. The complete variable domain, with remaining parts taken from reference TRBV29-1 and TRBJ1-1, reads SAVISQKPSRDICQRGTSLTIQCQVDSQVTMMFWYRQQPGQSLTLIATANQGSEATYESGFVIDKFPISRPNLTFSTLTVSNMSPEDSSIYLCSVEVGGMTEAFFGQGTRLTVV.

The chain uses TRBV4-2 and TRBJ2-7, with 9 bases lining up with TRBD1. With 0 bases clipped from V and 7 bases from J, the junction kept 13 bases outside the gene matches. The CDR3 covers 17 residues. Germline values: CDR1 LGHNA, CDR2 YNFKEQ. The CDR3 DNA reads as TGTGCCAGCAGCCAAGATCTGTGGACAGGGGTCGCGGGGGAGCAGTACTTC. Its protein product is CASSQDLWTGVAGEQYF.

The rearrangement joins TRBV29-1 to TRBJ2-1; D remains unclear. This CDR3 contains 14 residues. Trimming removed 4 bases from V and 3 bases from J, with 13 bases in between. Germline V lookup: CDR1 SQVTM, CDR2 ANQGSEA. The CDR3 region has the DNA TGCAGCGTTGCCCCACGGGTTGACTACAATGAGCAGTTCTTC. Protein: CSVAPRVDYNEQFF.

The chain employs TRBV4-3 and TRBJ2-7, with a weak D call TRBD2 (6 bases). Trimming removed 0 bases at V and 4 bases at J, with 16 bases between. Germline lookup yields CDR1 LGHNA and CDR2 YSLEER. The CDR3 extends over 16 amino acids. For the CDR3, the DNA is TGCGCCAGCAGCCAAGATTTTCTCCCCCTAGCGTACGAGCAGTACTTC. Translation: CASSQDFLPLAYEQYF.

The chain combines TRBV10-3 with TRBJ2-3; no reliable D call. Trimming removed 8 bases at V and 2 bases at J, with 5 bases between. This CDR3 has 11 residues. The germline V gene has CDR1 ENHRY and CDR2 SYGVKD. The CDR3 reads CAIQITDTQYF. The CDR3 DNA is TGTGCCATCCAGATCACAGATACGCAGTATTTT.

The chain combines TRBV7-9 with TRBJ2-5, with D possibly TRBD2 on 5 matching bases. This CDR3 has 11 amino acids. From germline, CDR1 is SEHNR and CDR2 FQNEAQ (reference sequence). Trimming pared 4 bases from V and 5 bases from J, leaving 5 bases between. CDR3 in amino acids: CASSSGETQYF. The CDR3, as DNA: TGTGCCAGCAGCTCGGGGGAGACCCAGTACTTC.

The V call is TRBV28, the J call TRBJ2-1, with 7 bases matching TRBD2. The germline CDR1 and CDR2 sequences are MDHEN and SYDVKM. This CDR3 has 14 amino acids. V gave up 4 bases and J gave up 6 bases; unmatched junction bases: 6. CDR3 coding DNA: TGTGCCAGCAGTTGGGGGGAGGGCCGCAATGAGCAGTTCTTC. Amino acid sequence: CASSWGEGRNEQFF.

The V and J genes are TRBV29-1 and TRBJ2-3; 7 bases are a match to TRBD1. This CDR3 has 14 amino acids. Germline V gene sequence: CDR1 SQVTM, CDR2 ANQGSEA. J was trimmed by 4 bases and V by 6 bases; bases with no gene match: 10. CDR3 nucleotide sequence: TGCAGCGTCGGAGAGGGGGCAGGGTCAGATACGCAGTATTTT. Translating it yields CSVGEGAGSDTQYF.

The rearrangement links TRBV6-4 to TRBJ2-3; no definite D call. The CDR3 covers 14 residues. V was clipped by 4 bases and J by 4 bases, with 12 bases between them. The germline V gene encodes CDR1 MRHNA and CDR2 SNTAGT. The CDR3 DNA reads as TGTGCCAGCAGTGTTGAGGAGAGCTCAGATACGCAGTATTTT. Protein product: CASSVEESSDTQYF.

The chain joins TRBV7-8 to TRBJ2-2, with 7 bases identical to TRBD2. CDR3 length: 14 amino acids. Germline assignment: CDR1 SGHVS and CDR2 FQNEAQ. V shed 1 base and J 7 bases; nucleotides not matched to a gene: 3. The CDR3 DNA follows: TGTGCCAGCAGCTTAGGCGGGAGCAACGGGGAGCTGTTTTTT. It specifies CASSLGGSNGELFF.

The CDR3, as DNA: TGTGCCACCTCGGACACGAGCACAGATACGCAGTATTTT. The encoded protein is CATSDTSTDTQYF. The rearrangement links TRBV5-6 to TRBJ2-3; TRBD1 is a possible D gene (5 bases). The germline V gene encodes CDR1 SGHDT and CDR2 YYEEEE. This CDR3 comprises 13 residues. Trimming shortened V by 9 bases and J by 0 bases, and 11 bases separated the two germline ends. Full variable domain (outside the CDR3, taken from reference TRBV5-6 and TRBJ2-3): DAGVTQSPTHLIKTRGQQVTLRCSPKSGHDTVSWYQQALGQGPQFIFQYYEEEERQRGNFPDRFSGHQFPNYSSELNVNALLLGDSALYLCATSDTSTDTQYFGPGTRLTVL.

The rearrangement links TRBV29-1 to TRBJ2-3; D might be TRBD2 (7 bases). V shed 6 bases and J shed 0 bases, with 19 bases lying between them. Germline V gives CDR1 SQVTM, CDR2 ANQGSEA. The CDR3 length is 16 residues. The CDR3 is CSVAPRGGPSTDTQYF. For the CDR3, the DNA is TGCAGCGTGGCCCCAAGGGGGGGCCCTAGCACAGATACGCAGTATTTT.

This rearrangement joins TRBV9 to TRBJ2-1; D is unclear. Germline-derived CDR1 and CDR2 are SGDLS and YYNGEE. Trimming stripped 4 bases from V and 12 bases from J, with 5 bases between. The CDR3 sequence is 9 residues long. The CDR3 spells CASSPGQFF. DNA of the CDR3: TGTGCCAGCAGCCCAGGGCAGTTCTTC.

This chain joins TRBV21-1 and TRBJ2-7; the table's D gene call, TRBD1, was not cross checked with the DNA. TRBV21-1 is given as a pseudogene. The CDR3 length is 15 residues. The CDR3 DNA is TGTGCCAGCAGTGAAGAGAAGCCACAGGTCTACGAGCAGTACGTC. Its translation is CASSEEKPQVYEQYV.

The V call is TRBV7-2, the J call TRBJ2-4, with D possibly matching TRBD1 (5 bases). The CDR3 sequence is 15 residues long. Germline assignment: CDR1 SGHTA and CDR2 FQGNSA. V gave up 2 bases and J gave up 2 bases, with 10 bases separating them. CDR3 amino acids: CASSLPQGTKNIQYF. The CDR3 region has the DNA TGTGCCAGCAGCTTACCTCAGGGTACCAAAAACATTCAGTACTTC.

The chain uses TRBV11-3 and TRBJ2-1; 7 nucleotides match TRBD2. V trimming: 1 base; J trimming: 7 bases; junction bases outside the gene matches: 10. The CDR3 totals 16 residues. The V gene's germline CDR1 is SGHNT and CDR2 YENEEA. CDR3 sequence: CASSLGGWGGVNEQFF. The CDR3 DNA reads as TGTGCCAGCAGCTTAGGGGGTTGGGGAGGGGTGAATGAGCAGTTCTTC.